Sequencing of this T cell receptor (beta chain) was carried out in a study of blood T cell repertoires in COVID-19. Germline V CDR1 and CDR2: MNHNY, SVGAGI (reference sequence). After removal of 0 bases from V and 5 bases from J, the junction contained 4 bases not matched to a gene. This CDR3 has 14 amino acids. Method: immunoSEQ multiplex PCR; TCRdb's copy keeps in-frame clones and lacks some. This repertoire shows about 100,000 clones, 65% to 90% found once; its top ten account for less than 2%. The clonotype originates from a man at least 80 years old with acute or convalescent COVID-19. The specimen sequenced was peripheral blood. The gene calls are TRBV6-6 and TRBJ2-7; 7 bases agree with TRBD1. This CDR3 reads CASSYSGTANEQYF. The DNA for the CDR3 is TGTGCCAGCAGTTACTCCGGGACAGCCAACGAGCAGTACTTC.